This T cell receptor beta chain was observed in a study of glioma-infiltrating T cells after dendritic cell vaccination. TCRdb's table, derived via immunoSEQ multiplex PCR, lists solely in-frame clones and lacks some. The data show approximately 99,000 clones, about 85% seen once. The time point is: after dendritic cell vaccination, including at tumor progression/relapse. Fresh-frozen tumor tissue and more than two years of survival data were available for all. The CDR3 is 15 amino acids. Germline assignment: CDR1 MNHNY and CDR2 SVGAGI (reference sequence). The germline V and J ends were trimmed by 4 bases and 4 bases, with 14 bases remaining between them.

The specimen was blood, collected after dendritic cell vaccination. This sequence was found in a human donor with glioblastoma. J is TRBJ1-3 and V is TRBV6-6, with D possibly being TRBD1 (6 bases). CDR3 coding DNA: TGTGCCAGCAGTTCCACAGGGAGATGGGGAAACACCATATATTTT. Its translation: CASSSTGRWGNTIYF.